This paragraph covers one T cell receptor beta chain sequence. The germline V and J ends were trimmed by 6 bases and 7 bases, with 24 bases remaining between them. Germline V gene lookup returns CDR1 SQVTM and CDR2 ANQGSEA. The CDR3 contains 15 residues. Some clones are missing from TCRdb's copy, which holds only in-frame ones; the method was immunoSEQ multiplex PCR. Among about 47,000 clones listed, 90% to 95% were seen once. The sample comes from a study of graft-versus-host responses after intestinal transplantation. Study at large: In this cohort, recipients had multivisceral, liver-intestinal, or isolated intestinal transplants.

The rearrangement joins TRBV29-1 to TRBJ2-5; D not certain. This TCR was sampled from a human patient who received an intestinal transplant, so some T cells may come from the graft donor. The material was PBMCs, obtained 750 to 800 days after a first intestinal transplant, on the day of a second. The CDR3 bases are TGCAGCGTCGGAGTAGTGGCCCCGCGGAATTCGACCCAGTACTTC. The encoded protein is CSVGVVAPRNSTQYF. The variable domain in full, completed from reference TRBV29-1 and TRBJ2-5, reads SAVISQKPSRDICQRGTSLTIQCQVDSQVTMMFWYRQQPGQSLTLIATANQGSEATYESGFVIDKFPISRPNLTFSTLTVSNMSPEDSSIYLCSVGVVAPRNSTQYFGPGTRLLVL.